This T cell receptor (beta chain) was captured by sequencing in a study of blood T cell repertoires in COVID-19. Study at large: Sites across the United States, Italy and Spain contributed samples from acute and convalescent COVID-19. T cells, B-cell-depleted T cells, or PBMCs provided the cDNA or gDNA that served as material.

Original processing methods: The authors estimated nucleated cell counts from reference gene primer amplification. Method: immunoSEQ multiplex PCR; TCRdb's copy keeps in-frame clones and lacks some. V and J calls and clone size are given by that table; D and trimming were obtained from the DNA. The table lists tens of thousands of clones, roughly 80% of them singletons. This clone was picked up one time. Followed over time, Seattle patients had been enrolled while infection was active. CDR3 length: 12 residues. Trimming took 5 bases from V and 2 from J, leaving 3 bases between them. Germline CDR1 is MNHEY and CDR2 is SVGEGT.

This TCR was sampled from a man in his sixties or seventies with COVID-19, enrolled during active disease. The V and J genes are TRBV6-2 or TRBV6-3 and TRBJ2-2; D is unclear. Sequencing input: peripheral blood. CDR3 nucleotides: TGTGCCAGCAGTCATAACACCGGGGAGCTGTTTTTT. It codes for CASSHNTGELFF.